This entry lists 25 T cell receptor beta chains sequenced from one sample in a study of regulatory T cells in long-lasting Graves disease. Time point defined: newly diagnosed GD, antithyroid drugs for less than 3 months. PBMC-extracted RNA yielded the TCR library. Building the TCR beta libraries relied on iRepertoire HTBI primers, and CDR3 regions underwent Arm-PCR. TCRdb used MiXCR to reprocess the multiplex PCR reads, holding one entry per CDR3 protein. The sample consists of about 240,000 distinct CDR3 sequences, 20% of them appearing once. The sequences come from peripheral blood mononuclear cells (PBMCs), collected at new diagnosis, from a patient treated with antithyroid drugs. Every receptor here comes from a female donor with Graves disease.

This clonotype was detected many times. This chain joins TRBV27 and TRBJ2-3; D may be TRBD1 or TRBD2 (5 bases each). Germline assignment: CDR1 MNHEY and CDR2 SMNVEV (reference sequence). The CDR3 spans 15 residues. Trimming pared 4 bases from V and 3 bases from J, leaving 14 bases between. CDR3 in DNA: TGTGCCAGCAGTTCCGCCGGGGCGGGTACAGATACGCAGTATTTT. It yields the protein CASSSAGAGTDTQYF.

In this sample, this clonotype turned up once. A far larger clone is only one base removed, so a read error is likely. This chain joins TRBV6-9 and TRBJ2-7, with 10 bases matching TRBD2. With V trimmed by 4 bases and J by 7 bases, 10 bases remained unmatched. Germline CDR1 is MNHGY and CDR2 is SVAAGI. CDR3 size: 15 residues. The CDR3 loop is CASSSGTSAYNEQYF. The CDR3, as DNA: TGTGCCAGCAGTTCCGGGACTAGCGCCTACAATGAGCAGTACTTC.

This clonotype was recorded at least ten times. The chain links TRBV11-2 to TRBJ1-5; D may be TRBD1 (6 bases). This CDR3 region has 13 residues. Germline values: CDR1 SGHAT, CDR2 FQNNGV. V lost 5 bases, J lost 7 bases, and 12 bases lay in between. Here the CDR3 DNA reads TGTGCCAGCAGCAAGGACAGACGGCAGCCCCAGCATTTT. It is translated as CASSKDRRQPQHF.

At least ten counts were recorded for this clonotype. The CDR3 DNA reads as TGCGCCAGCAGCCAGAAGGACCCGACAGGGCTAAAGGAGCCCCAGCATTTT. Translation: CASSQKDPTGLKEPQHF. This chain links TRBV4-1 with TRBJ1-5; 7 bases are shared with TRBD1. The CDR3 contains 17 residues. Per germline, CDR1 MGHRA and CDR2 YSYEKL. V dropped 3 bases and J dropped 8; count of bases not matched to a gene: 16.

Concerning this clonotype itself: This may arise from a read error, as a much more abundant clone is one base away. The rearrangement joins TRBV5-5 to TRBJ2-3; 11 bases agree with TRBD2. The germline V gene encodes CDR1 SGHKS and CDR2 YYEKEE (reference sequence). CDR3 length: 17 residues. Losses at the gene ends were 4 bases for V and 1 base for J; bases not matched to a gene: 8. CDR3: CASSLAGTSGRTDTQYF. In DNA, the CDR3 is TGTGCCAGCAGCCTGGCCGGGACTAGCGGCCGCACAGATACGCAGTATTTT.

This clonotype was observed a few times. This chain connects TRBV6-5 to TRBJ1-5; D is ambiguous. Germline V lookup: CDR1 MNHEY, CDR2 SVGAGI. V lost 0 bases to trimming and J lost 4 bases, with 10 bases between them. The CDR3 has 15 amino acids. The CDR3 nucleotides are TGTGCCAGCAGTTACTCGAAAGCGGCTAATCAGCCCCAGCATTTT. Its protein is CASSYSKAANQPQHF.

This clonotype occurred many times. For the CDR3, the DNA is TGCGCCAGCAGCCTGTCCGGGACAGCCTACAATGAGCAGTTCTTC. It yields the protein CASSLSGTAYNEQFF. This chain links TRBV5-1 with TRBJ2-1; 7 bases map to TRBD1. Germline CDR1 reads SGHRS; CDR2 reads YFSETQ. The length of the CDR3 is 15 residues. The V and J ends lost 4 bases and 2 bases, in that order; junction bases with no gene match: 6.

This clonotype was found many times. The gene calls are TRBV24-1 and TRBJ2-5; D remains unclear. The CDR3 length is 14 residues. V was shortened by 4 bases and J by 5 bases, with 13 bases between the two germline ends. Germline loops: CDR1 KGHDR, CDR2 SFDVKD. The DNA for the CDR3 is TGTGCCACCAGTGACGACCAGGTTCAGGAGACCCAGTACTTC. It translates to CATSDDQVQETQYF.

The rearrangement uses TRBV29-1 and TRBJ1-4; unclear D gene. Per the germline V gene, CDR1 is SQVTM and CDR2 is ANQGSEA. V shed 4 bases and J shed 7 bases, with 13 bases lying between them. The length of the CDR3 is 13 residues. The CDR3 region has the DNA TGCAGCGTTGGACCCACAGCAAGTGAAAAACTGTTTTTT. Translated, it gives CSVGPTASEKLFF. Together with reference TRBV29-1 and TRBJ1-4, the CDR3 gives the full variable domain: SAVISQKPSRDICQRGTSLTIQCQVDSQVTMMFWYRQQPGQSLTLIATANQGSEATYESGFVIDKFPISRPNLTFSTLTVSNMSPEDSSIYLCSVGPTASEKLFFGSGTQLSVL.

The chain carries TRBV29-1 and TRBJ2-5, with 9 bases identical to TRBD1. The trim removed 7 bases at V and 0 bases at J, leaving 12 bases unmatched. Germline assignment: CDR1 SQVTM and CDR2 ANQGSEA. CDR3 length equals 16 residues. DNA for the CDR3: TGCAGCGCCGTGGACGGGACAGGGCGGTACCAAGAGACCCAGTACTTC. Its protein product is CSAVDGTGRYQETQYF.

Of note for this clonotype: The junction departs from the called germline gene at one end, perhaps through a read error. The chain uses TRBV27 and TRBJ2-3, with D tentatively TRBD1 or TRBD2 (5 bases each). The germline V gene has CDR1 MNHEY and CDR2 SMNVEV (reference sequence). The CDR3 sequence is 16 residues long. CDR3 amino acids: CASSLMGRISTNTQYF. The CDR3 DNA sequence: TGTGCCAGCAGTTTGATGGGACGGATATCCACAAATACGCAGTATTTT.

In this sample, this clonotype turned up many times. The chain couples TRBV2 to TRBJ1-5, with D unresolved. The length of the CDR3 is 13 residues. Trimming removed 3 bases at V and 5 bases at J, with 8 bases between. Germline-derived CDR1 and CDR2 are SNHLY and FYNNEI. CDR3 DNA: TGTGCCAGCAGTGACGGTTATGATCAGCCCCAGCATTTT. Translated, it gives CASSDGYDQPQHF. The whole variable domain, remainder taken from reference TRBV2 and TRBJ1-5, is EPEVTQTPSHQVTQMGQEVILRCVPISNHLYFYWYRQILGQKVEFLVSFYNNEISEKSEIFDDQFSVERPDGSNFTLKIRSTKLEDSAMYFCASSDGYDQPQHFGDGTRLSIL.

This clonotype was detected only a few times. The rearrangement links TRBV10-3 to TRBJ2-5; 10 nucleotides line up with TRBD1. There are 15 residues in the CDR3. Trimming removed 2 bases from V and 5 bases from J; junction bases left unmatched: 5. CDR1 and CDR2 (germline): ENHRY, SYGVKD. The CDR3 region is CAISERQGAGETQYF. CDR3 coding DNA: TGTGCCATCAGTGAGCGACAGGGGGCTGGGGAGACCCAGTACTTC.

CDR3 DNA: TGTGCCAGCAGCTTAGGCTTCAGGGGGCAAGAGACCCAGTACTTC. Protein sequence: CASSLGFRGQETQYF. The chain is built from TRBV7-7 and TRBJ2-5; 7 positions match TRBD1. Per germline, CDR1 SSHAT and CDR2 FNYEAQ (reference sequence). Trimming cost V 1 base and J 2 bases; bases outside gene matches: 4. The CDR3 runs to 15 residues.

Details on this clonotype: At one of its ends the junction is not consistent with the germline gene, which may arise from a read error. The J gene is TRBJ1-1, the V gene TRBV2; D gene unclear. Germline CDR1 SNHLY, CDR2 FYNNEI. The CDR3 runs 12 residues. The CDR3 DNA sequence: TGTACCAGCACCCCCGGGAACACTGAAGCTTTCTTT. It is translated as CTSTPGNTEAFF.

This chain's CDR3 is CASSQGTDSPLHF. The CDR3 bases are TGTGCCAGCAGCCAAGGGACAGATTCACCCCTCCACTTT. The chain is built from TRBV27 and TRBJ1-6, with 7 bases that match TRBD1. Germline V gene lookup returns CDR1 MNHEY and CDR2 SMNVEV (reference sequence). CDR3 length equals 13 residues. J lost 8 bases, V lost 6 bases, and 4 bases had no gene match.

This sequence joins TRBV29-1 and TRBJ2-7; 11 positions agree with TRBD2. The CDR3 has 14 residues. CDR1 is SQVTM and CDR2 is ANQGSEA in the germline V gene. The V gene end was trimmed by 5 bases and the J gene end by 1 base; junction bases not matched to a gene: 4. The CDR3 reads CSVQTSGGSYEQYF. CDR3 bases: TGCAGCGTTCAAACTAGCGGGGGATCCTACGAGCAGTACTTC.

Ten or more counts support this clonotype. The chain carries TRBV6-2 or TRBV6-3 and TRBJ1-1; tentatively, D is TRBD1 (5 bases). This CDR3 has 14 residues. Per germline, CDR1 MNHEY and CDR2 SVGEGT. Deletions cut 5 bases from V and 5 bases from J, with 15 bases between. CDR3 nucleotide sequence: TGTGCCAGCAGTGAAATCAGGGCATTTACTGAAGCTTTCTTT. This encodes CASSEIRAFTEAFF.

This clonotype has a count of ten or more. The chain links TRBV28 to TRBJ2-7, with 10 bases matching TRBD1. The CDR3 is 15 amino acids. CDR1 is MDHEN, CDR2 SYDVKM, per germline. Trimming took 1 base from V and 4 from J; bases not matched to a gene: 4. The DNA for the CDR3 is TGTGCCAGCAGTTTATCTCCGGGACAGGGGTACGAGCAGTACTTC. This translates into CASSLSPGQGYEQYF.

The chain employs TRBV5-4 and TRBJ2-7; 8 nucleotides match TRBD1. Trimming cost V 4 bases and J 2 bases; bases outside gene matches: 14. The CDR3 is 17 amino acids. The germline V gene has CDR1 SGHNT and CDR2 YYREEE (reference sequence). The CDR3 DNA reads TGTGCCAGCAGCGAGAGACAGGGGCGTTATCCTACCTACGAGCAGTACTTC. Its protein product is CASSERQGRYPTYEQYF.

Ten or more counts support this clonotype. The V call is TRBV7-7, the J call TRBJ2-5, with D uncertain. Germline V CDR1 and CDR2: SSHAT, FNYEAQ (reference sequence). V was cut by 3 bases and J by 5 bases, with 10 bases left in between. The CDR3 runs 13 residues. CDR3 residues: CASSFNLRETQYF. CDR3 DNA: TGTGCCAGCAGCTTCAACCTTCGGGAGACCCAGTACTTC. Full variable domain (rest looked up from reference TRBV7-7 and TRBJ2-5): GAGVSQSPRYKVTKRGQDVTLRCDPISSHATLYWYQQALGQGPEFLTYFNYEAQPDKSGLPSDRFSAERPEGSISTLTIQRTEQRDSAMYRCASSFNLRETQYFGPGTRLLVL.

This clonotype was counted once. A far bigger clonotype differs at one base, so this is likely a read error. This sequence joins TRBV20-1 and TRBJ2-7; D perhaps matches TRBD1 (5 bases). Germline CDR1 DFQATT, CDR2 SNEGSKA (reference sequence). This CDR3 has 16 amino acids. V lost 5 bases and J 7 bases, leaving 27 bases between the germline ends. This chain's CDR3 is CSAVGATASSYNEQYF. The DNA for the CDR3 is TGCAGTGCTGTTGGGGCTACTGCGAGCTCCTACAATGAGCAGTACTTC.

This clonotype has a count of ten or more. This chain uses TRBV7-2 with TRBJ2-3; 8 nucleotides match TRBD1. From germline, CDR1 is SGHTA and CDR2 FQGNSA. V was pared by 1 base and J by 6 bases, with 0 bases of the junction left unmatched. The CDR3 length is 13 residues. The CDR3 region is CASSLDRGDTQYF. The CDR3 coding sequence is TGTGCCAGCAGCTTAGACAGGGGGGATACGCAGTATTTT.

This clonotype showed up many times. The rearrangement links TRBV5-1 to TRBJ1-5; 9 positions match TRBD1. Trimming cost V 2 bases and J 2 bases; bases outside gene matches: 2. CDR1 is SGHRS and CDR2 is YFSETQ in the germline V gene. The CDR3 runs 15 residues. The CDR3 DNA reads TGCGCCAGCAGCTTCACAGGGGGCGGCAATCAGCCCCAGCATTTT. It yields the protein CASSFTGGGNQPQHF.

In regard to this clonotype: This may be a read error: a much more frequent sequence differs by one nucleotide. This chain connects TRBV20-1 to TRBJ2-1, with 9 bases that match TRBD2. This CDR3 is 16 amino acids long. Per germline, CDR1 DFQATT and CDR2 SNEGSKA (reference sequence). The J segment lost 9 bases and the V segment lost 5 bases, leaving 17 bases of the junction unmatched. The CDR3 region has the DNA TGCAGTGCTCTACCCGACTTCGCGGGGGGGCTGGGTGAGCAGTTCTTC. This codes for CSALPDFAGGLGEQFF.